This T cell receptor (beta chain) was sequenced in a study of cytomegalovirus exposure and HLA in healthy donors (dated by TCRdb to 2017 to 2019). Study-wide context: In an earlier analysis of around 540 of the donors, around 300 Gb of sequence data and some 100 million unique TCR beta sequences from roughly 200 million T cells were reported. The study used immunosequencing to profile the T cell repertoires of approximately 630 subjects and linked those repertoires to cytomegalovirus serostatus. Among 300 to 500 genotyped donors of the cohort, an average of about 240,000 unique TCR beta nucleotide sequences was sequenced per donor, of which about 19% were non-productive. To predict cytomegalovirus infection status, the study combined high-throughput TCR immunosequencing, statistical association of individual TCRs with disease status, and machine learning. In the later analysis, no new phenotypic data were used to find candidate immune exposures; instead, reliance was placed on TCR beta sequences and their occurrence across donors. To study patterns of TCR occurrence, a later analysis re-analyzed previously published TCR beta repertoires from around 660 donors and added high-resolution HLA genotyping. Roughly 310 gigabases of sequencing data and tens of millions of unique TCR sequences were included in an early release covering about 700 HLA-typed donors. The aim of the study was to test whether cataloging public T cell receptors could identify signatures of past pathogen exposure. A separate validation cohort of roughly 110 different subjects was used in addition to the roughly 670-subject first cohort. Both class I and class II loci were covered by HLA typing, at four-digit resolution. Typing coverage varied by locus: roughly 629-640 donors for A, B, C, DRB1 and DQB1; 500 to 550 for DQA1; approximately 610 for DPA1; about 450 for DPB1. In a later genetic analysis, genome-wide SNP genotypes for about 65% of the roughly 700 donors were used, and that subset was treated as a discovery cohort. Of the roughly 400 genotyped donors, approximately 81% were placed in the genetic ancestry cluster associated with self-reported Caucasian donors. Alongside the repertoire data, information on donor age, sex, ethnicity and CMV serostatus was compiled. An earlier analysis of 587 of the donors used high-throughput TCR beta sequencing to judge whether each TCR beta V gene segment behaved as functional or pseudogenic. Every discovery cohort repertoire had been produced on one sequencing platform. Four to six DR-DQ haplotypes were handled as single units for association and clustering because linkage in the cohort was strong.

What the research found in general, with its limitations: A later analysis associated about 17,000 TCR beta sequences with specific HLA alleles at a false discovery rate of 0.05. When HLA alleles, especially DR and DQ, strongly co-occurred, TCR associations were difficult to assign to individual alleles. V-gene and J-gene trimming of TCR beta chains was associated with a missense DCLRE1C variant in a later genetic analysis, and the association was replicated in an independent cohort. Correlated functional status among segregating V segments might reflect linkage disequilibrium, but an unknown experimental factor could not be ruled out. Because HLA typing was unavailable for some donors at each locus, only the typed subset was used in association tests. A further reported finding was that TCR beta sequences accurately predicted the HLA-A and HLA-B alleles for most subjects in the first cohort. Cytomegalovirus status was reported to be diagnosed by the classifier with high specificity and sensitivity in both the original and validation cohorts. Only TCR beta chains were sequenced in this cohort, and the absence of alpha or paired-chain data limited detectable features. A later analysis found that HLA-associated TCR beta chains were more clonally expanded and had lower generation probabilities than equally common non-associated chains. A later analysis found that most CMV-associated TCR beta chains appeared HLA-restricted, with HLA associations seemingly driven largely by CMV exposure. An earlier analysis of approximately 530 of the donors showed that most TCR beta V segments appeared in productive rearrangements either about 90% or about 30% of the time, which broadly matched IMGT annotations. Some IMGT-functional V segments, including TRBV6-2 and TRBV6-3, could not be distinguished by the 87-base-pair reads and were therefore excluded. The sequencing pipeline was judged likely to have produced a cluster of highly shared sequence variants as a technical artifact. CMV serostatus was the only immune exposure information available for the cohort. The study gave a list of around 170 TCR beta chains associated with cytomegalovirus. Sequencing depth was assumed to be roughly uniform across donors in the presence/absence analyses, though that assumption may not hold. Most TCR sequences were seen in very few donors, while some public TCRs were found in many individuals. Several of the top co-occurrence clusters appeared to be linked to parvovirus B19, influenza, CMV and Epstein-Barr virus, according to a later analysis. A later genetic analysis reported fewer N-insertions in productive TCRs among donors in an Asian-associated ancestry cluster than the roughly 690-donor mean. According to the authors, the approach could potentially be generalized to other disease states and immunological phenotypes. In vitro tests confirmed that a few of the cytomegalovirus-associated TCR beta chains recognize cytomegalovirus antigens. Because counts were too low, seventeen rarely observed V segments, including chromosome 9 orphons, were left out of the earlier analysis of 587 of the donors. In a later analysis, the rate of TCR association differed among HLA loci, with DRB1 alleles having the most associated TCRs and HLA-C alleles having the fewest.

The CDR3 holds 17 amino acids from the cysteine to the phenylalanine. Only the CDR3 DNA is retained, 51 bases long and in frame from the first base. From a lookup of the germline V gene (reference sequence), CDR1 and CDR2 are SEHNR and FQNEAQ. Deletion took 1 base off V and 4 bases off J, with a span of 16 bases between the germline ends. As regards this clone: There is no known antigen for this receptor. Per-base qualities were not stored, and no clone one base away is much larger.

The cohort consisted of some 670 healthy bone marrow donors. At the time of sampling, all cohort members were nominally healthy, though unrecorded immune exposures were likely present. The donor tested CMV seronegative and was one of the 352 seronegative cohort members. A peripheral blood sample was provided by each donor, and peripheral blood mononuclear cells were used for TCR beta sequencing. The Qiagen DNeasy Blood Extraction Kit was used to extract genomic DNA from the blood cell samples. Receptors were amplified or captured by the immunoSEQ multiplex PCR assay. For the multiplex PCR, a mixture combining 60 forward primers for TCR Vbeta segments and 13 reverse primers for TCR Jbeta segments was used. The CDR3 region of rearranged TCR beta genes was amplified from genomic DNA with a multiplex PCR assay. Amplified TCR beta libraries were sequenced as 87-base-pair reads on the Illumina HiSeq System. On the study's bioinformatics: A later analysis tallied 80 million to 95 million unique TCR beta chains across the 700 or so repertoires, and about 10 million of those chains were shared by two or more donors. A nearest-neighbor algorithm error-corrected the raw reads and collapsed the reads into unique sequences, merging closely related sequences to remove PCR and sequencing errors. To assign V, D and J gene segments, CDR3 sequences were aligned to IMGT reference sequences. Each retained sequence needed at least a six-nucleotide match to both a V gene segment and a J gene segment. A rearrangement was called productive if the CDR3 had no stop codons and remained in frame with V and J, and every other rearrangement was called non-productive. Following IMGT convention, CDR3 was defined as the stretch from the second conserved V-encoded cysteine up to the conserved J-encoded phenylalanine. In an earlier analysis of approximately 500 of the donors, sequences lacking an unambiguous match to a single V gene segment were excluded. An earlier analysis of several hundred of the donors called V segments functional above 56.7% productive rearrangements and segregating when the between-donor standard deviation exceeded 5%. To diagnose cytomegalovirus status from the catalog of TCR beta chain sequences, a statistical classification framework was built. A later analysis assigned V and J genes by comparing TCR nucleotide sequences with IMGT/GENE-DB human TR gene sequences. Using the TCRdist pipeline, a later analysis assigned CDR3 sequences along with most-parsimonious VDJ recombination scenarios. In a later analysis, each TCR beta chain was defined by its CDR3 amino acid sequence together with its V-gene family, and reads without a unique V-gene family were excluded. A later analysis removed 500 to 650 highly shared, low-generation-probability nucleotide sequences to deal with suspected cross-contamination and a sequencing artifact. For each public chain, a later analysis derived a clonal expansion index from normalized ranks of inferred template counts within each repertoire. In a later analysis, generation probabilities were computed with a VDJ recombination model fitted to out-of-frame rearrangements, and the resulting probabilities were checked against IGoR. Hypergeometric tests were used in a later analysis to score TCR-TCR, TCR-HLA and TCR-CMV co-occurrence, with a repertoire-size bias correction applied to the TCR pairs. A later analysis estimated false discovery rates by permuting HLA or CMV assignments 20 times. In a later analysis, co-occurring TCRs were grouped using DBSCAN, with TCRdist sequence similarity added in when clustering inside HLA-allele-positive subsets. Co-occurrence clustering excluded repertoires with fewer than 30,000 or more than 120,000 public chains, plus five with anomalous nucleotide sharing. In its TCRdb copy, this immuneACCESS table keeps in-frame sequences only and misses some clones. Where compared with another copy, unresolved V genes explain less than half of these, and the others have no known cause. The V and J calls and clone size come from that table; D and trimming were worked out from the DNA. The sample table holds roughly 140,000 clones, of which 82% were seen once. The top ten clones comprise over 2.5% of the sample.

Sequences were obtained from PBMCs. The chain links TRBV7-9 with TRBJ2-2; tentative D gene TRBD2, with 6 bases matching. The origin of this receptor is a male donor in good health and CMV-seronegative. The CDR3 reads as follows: CASSLGERVRSTGELFF. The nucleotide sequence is TGTGCCAGCAGCTTAGGGGAGCGGGTTCGTAGCACCGGGGAGCTGTTTTTT.